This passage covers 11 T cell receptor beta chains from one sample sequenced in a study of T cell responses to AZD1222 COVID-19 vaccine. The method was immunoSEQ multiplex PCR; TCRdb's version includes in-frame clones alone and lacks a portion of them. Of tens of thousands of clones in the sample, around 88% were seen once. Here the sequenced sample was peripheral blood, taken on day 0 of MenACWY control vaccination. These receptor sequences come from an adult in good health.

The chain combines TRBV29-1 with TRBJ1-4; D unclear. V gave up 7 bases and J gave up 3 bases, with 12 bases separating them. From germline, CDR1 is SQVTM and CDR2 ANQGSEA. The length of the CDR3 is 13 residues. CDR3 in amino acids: CSARRGANEKLFF. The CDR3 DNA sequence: TGCAGCGCCCGCCGGGGAGCTAATGAAAAACTGTTTTTT.

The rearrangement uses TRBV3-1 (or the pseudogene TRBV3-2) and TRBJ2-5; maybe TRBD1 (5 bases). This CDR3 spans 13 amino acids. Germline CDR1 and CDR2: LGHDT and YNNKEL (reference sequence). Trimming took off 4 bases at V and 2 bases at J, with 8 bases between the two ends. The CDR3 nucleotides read TGTGCCAGCAGCCGCGGACAACAAGAGACCCAGTACTTC. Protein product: CASSRGQQETQYF.

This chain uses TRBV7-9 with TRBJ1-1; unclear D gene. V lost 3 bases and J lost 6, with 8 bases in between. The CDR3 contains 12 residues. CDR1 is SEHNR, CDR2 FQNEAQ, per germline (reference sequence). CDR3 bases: TGTGCCAGCAGCTTGGCTTGGGCTGAAGCTTTCTTT. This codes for CASSLAWAEAFF.

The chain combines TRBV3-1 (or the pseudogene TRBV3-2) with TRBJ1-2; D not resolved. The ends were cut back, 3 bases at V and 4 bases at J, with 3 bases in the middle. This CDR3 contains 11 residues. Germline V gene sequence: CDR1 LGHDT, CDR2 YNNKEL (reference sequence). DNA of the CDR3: TGTGCCAGCAGCCACACCTATGGCTACACCTTC. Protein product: CASSHTYGYTF.

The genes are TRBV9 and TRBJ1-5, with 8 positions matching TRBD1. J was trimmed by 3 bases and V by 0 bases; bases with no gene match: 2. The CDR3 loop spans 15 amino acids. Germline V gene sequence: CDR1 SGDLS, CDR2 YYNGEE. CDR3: CASSVGQGANQPQHF. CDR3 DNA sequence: TGTGCCAGCAGCGTAGGCCAGGGGGCCAATCAGCCCCAGCATTTT.

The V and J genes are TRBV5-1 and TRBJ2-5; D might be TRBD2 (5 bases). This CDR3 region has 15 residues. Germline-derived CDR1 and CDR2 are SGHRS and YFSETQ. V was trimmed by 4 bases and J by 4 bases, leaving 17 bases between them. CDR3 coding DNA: TGCGCCAGCAGCAAATCGGGGTCTGGCGCAGAGACCCAGTACTTC. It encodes CASSKSGSGAETQYF.

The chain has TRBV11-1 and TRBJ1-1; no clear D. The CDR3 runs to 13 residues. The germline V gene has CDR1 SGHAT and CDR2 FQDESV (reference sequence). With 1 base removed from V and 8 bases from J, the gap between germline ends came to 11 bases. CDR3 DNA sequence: TGTGCCAGCAGCTTAGTTGGTAGAGGGGAAGCTTTCTTT. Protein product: CASSLVGRGEAFF.

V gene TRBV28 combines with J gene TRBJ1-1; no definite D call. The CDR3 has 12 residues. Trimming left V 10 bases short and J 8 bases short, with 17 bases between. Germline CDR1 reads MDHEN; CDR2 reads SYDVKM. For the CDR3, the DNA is TGTGCCACGGGAAGTGGTCGGGCAGAAGCTTTCTTT. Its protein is CATGSGRAEAFF.

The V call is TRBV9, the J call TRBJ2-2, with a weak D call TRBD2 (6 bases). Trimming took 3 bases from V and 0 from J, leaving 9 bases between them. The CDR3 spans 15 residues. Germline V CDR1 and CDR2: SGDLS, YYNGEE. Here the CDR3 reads CASSAGVSNTGELFF. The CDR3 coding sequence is TGTGCCAGCAGCGCGGGGGTTTCGAACACCGGGGAGCTGTTTTTT. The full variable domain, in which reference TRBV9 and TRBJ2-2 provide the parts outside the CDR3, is DSGVTQTPKHLITATGQRVTLRCSPRSGDLSVYWYQQSLDQGLQFLIQYYNGEERAKGNILERFSAQQFPDLHSELNLSSLELGDSALYFCASSAGVSNTGELFFGEGSRLTVL.

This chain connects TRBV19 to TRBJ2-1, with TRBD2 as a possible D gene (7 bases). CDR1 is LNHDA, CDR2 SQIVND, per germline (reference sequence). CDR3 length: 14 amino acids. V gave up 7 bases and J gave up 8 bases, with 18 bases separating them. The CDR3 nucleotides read TGTGCCAGTACCCACAGGGAGGGATCGGATGAGCAGTTCTTC. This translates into CASTHREGSDEQFF.

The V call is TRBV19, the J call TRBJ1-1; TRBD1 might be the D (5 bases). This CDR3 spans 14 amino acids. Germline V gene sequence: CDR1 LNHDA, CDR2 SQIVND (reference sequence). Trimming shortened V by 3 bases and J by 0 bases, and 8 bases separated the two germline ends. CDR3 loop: CASSIGTVNTEAFF. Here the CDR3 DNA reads TGTGCCAGTAGTATCGGGACCGTGAACACTGAAGCTTTCTTT.